These 27 T cell receptor beta chains were all obtained from the same sample, sequenced in a study of blood T cells in healthy people across ages. Alongside a J-beta primer mix, a sample-barcoded 5' primer served in a second PCR lasting roughly 6 to 11 cycles. From the 5' RACE reads, TCRdb called clonotypes with MiXCR, one entry per CDR3 protein. Of about 1,000,000 distinct CDR3 sequences listed, 45% were seen once; the top ten hold 18%. Material: blood. Source of these receptors: an older woman in good health.

This clonotype was observed a handful of times. DNA for the CDR3: TGCAGCGTTGGACTAGCGGGGTTTGAGCAGTTCTTC. It specifies CSVGLAGFEQFF. The J gene is TRBJ2-1, the V gene TRBV29-1; 11 bases map to TRBD2. V lost 4 bases, J lost 9 bases, and 2 bases stayed unmatched. The CDR3 is made up of 12 amino acids. The germline V gene has CDR1 SQVTM and CDR2 ANQGSEA.

The chain recombines TRBV5-1 with TRBJ2-5, with 13 bases matching TRBD2. Germline V gives CDR1 SGHRS, CDR2 YFSETQ. The V gene end was trimmed by 2 bases and the J gene end by 13 bases; junction bases not matched to a gene: 14. This CDR3 comprises 16 residues. CDR3 sequence: CASSFEGTSGDKGWYF. The CDR3 nucleotides are TGCGCCAGCAGCTTCGAGGGGACTAGCGGGGACAAAGGCTGGTACTTC.

The CDR3 DNA follows: TGTGCCAGCAGTGATTCTTGGGTCAATGAGCAGTACTTC. Residues: CASSDSWVNEQYF. This chain connects TRBV12-3 or TRBV12-4 to TRBJ2-7; D is uncertain. This CDR3 comprises 13 residues. V dropped 5 bases and J dropped 7 bases, with 15 bases sitting between them.

The chain has TRBV7-6 and TRBJ2-3, with D tentatively TRBD2 (5 bases). From germline, CDR1 is SGHVS and CDR2 FNYEAQ. V was pared by 1 base and J by 4 bases, with 9 bases between. CDR3 length: 14 amino acids. The CDR3 DNA reads TGTGCCAGCAGCTTAGAGCTAGCCGCAGATACGCAGTATTTT. Translated, it gives CASSLELAADTQYF. The entire variable domain, with the rest obtained from reference TRBV7-6 and TRBJ2-3, is as follows: GAGVSQSPRYKVTKRGQDVALRCDPISGHVSLYWYRQALGQGPEFLTYFNYEAQQDKSGLPNDRFSAERPEGSISTLTIQRTEQRDSAMYRCASSLELAADTQYFGPGTRLTVL.

This clonotype came up once. This chain connects TRBV7-9 to TRBJ2-7; no firm D call. V lost 5 bases and J 3 bases, leaving 11 bases between the germline ends. From germline, CDR1 is SEHNR and CDR2 FQNEAQ (reference sequence). The CDR3 extends over 13 amino acids. CDR3 bases: TGTGCCAGCAGCCCATCCAACAGCTACGAGCAGTACTTC. The encoded protein is CASSPSNSYEQYF.

On this clonotype itself: Compared with germline, one end of the junction differs, possibly owing to a read error. The chain recombines TRBV20-1 with TRBJ2-1, with 12 bases aligning to TRBD2. CDR3 length: 15 residues. Per germline, CDR1 DFQATT and CDR2 SNEGSKA (reference sequence). The CDR3 sequence is CSARTSGRSYNERFF. CDR3 bases: TGCAGTGCTAGGACTAGCGGGAGATCCTACAATGAGCGGTTCTTC.

The CDR3 protein is CASSWSSGKTGELFF. CDR3 bases: TGCGCCAGCAGCTGGTCTAGCGGGAAAACCGGGGAGCTGTTTTTT. The genes are TRBV5-1 and TRBJ2-2; TRBD2 agrees at 9 bases. Trimming at V came to 3 bases and at J to 5 bases, leaving 5 bases not matched to a gene. This CDR3 is built from 15 residues. Germline V gene data show CDR1 as SGHRS and CDR2 as YFSETQ.

This clonotype was recorded a few times. The chain uses TRBV7-2 and TRBJ2-7; 12 nucleotides agree with TRBD2. The J call is uncertain, as TRBJ2-5 better fits the DNA end. CDR1 is SGHTA and CDR2 is FQGNSA in the germline V gene. The CDR3 is made up of 16 amino acids. The CDR3 DNA reads TGTGCCAGCAGCTTAGGGACTAGCGGGGTTTTGGGGACCCAGTACTTC. The encoded protein is CASSLGTSGVLGTQYF.

This clonotype has ten or more counts. The chain joins TRBV20-1 to TRBJ2-7; perhaps TRBD2 as D (8 bases). The V gene's germline CDR1 is DFQATT and CDR2 SNEGSKA (reference sequence). This CDR3 is built from 20 residues. V was cut by 2 bases and J by 2 bases, with 31 bases left in between. The CDR3, as DNA: TGCAGTGCTAGATTTCACCCTGGGACTAGTTATTCAGGGGGAACCTACGAGCAGTACTTC. It is translated as CSARFHPGTSYSGGTYEQYF.

This chain uses TRBV5-6 with TRBJ2-5; TRBD2 matches at 11 bases. Germline CDR1 is SGHDT and CDR2 is YYEEEE. The CDR3 extends over 16 amino acids. The V segment lost 1 base and the J segment 5 bases; nucleotides outside the gene matches: 7. The CDR3 loop reads CASSLTSGSFYETQYF. Written as DNA, the CDR3 is TGTGCCAGCAGCTTGACTAGCGGGAGTTTCTATGAGACCCAGTACTTC.

At least ten counts were recorded for this clonotype. The chain uses TRBV3-1 and TRBJ2-7, with 9 bases identical to TRBD1. The V segment lost 5 bases and the J segment 2 bases; nucleotides outside the gene matches: 1. Germline V gene data show CDR1 as LGHDT and CDR2 as YNNKEL (reference sequence). The CDR3 sequence is 13 residues long. CDR3: CASSGTGPYEQYF. The CDR3 DNA follows: TGTGCCAGCAGCGGGACAGGGCCCTACGAGCAGTACTTC.

The genes are TRBV2 and TRBJ2-6; a possible D gene is TRBD2 (5 bases). Germline lookup yields CDR1 SNHLY and CDR2 FYNNEI. This CDR3 is 15 amino acids long. The V gene lost 7 bases and the J gene lost 0 bases, with 10 bases spanning the gap. For the CDR3, the DNA is TGTGCCAGCATTGGAGGTGCCTCTGGGGCCAACGTCCTGACTTTC. The encoded protein is CASIGGASGANVLTF. The whole variable domain, filled in from reference TRBV2 and TRBJ2-6, reads EPEVTQTPSHQVTQMGQEVILRCVPISNHLYFYWYRQILGQKVEFLVSFYNNEISEKSEIFDDQFSVERPDGSNFTLKIRSTKLEDSAMYFCASIGGASGANVLTFGAGSRLTVL.

The V and J genes are TRBV15 and TRBJ2-1; possible D gene TRBD1, 6 bases. Between the trimmed V and J ends, which lost 5 bases and 0 bases, there was a span of 29 bases. The CDR3 is 21 residues long. CDR1 is LNHNV and CDR2 is YYDKDF in the germline V gene (reference sequence). Here the CDR3 reads CATSPSSGQSRGMSSYNEQFF. CDR3 DNA: TGTGCCACCAGCCCCTCCTCCGGACAGTCTAGGGGCATGAGCTCCTACAATGAGCAGTTCTTC.

The CDR3 here is CASSGSMGQGALGAFF. CDR3 in DNA: TGTGCCAGCAGTGGATCAATGGGACAGGGGGCTCTAGGAGCTTTCTTT. V usage is TRBV25-1 and J usage is TRBJ1-1; TRBD1 matches at 12 bases. Germline V gives CDR1 MGHDK, CDR2 SYGVNS. The CDR3 has 16 residues. Losses at the gene ends were 4 bases for V and 10 bases for J; bases not matched to a gene: 13.

The chain uses TRBV27 and TRBJ2-1, with 13 positions matching TRBD2. Germline-derived CDR1 and CDR2 are MNHEY and SMNVEV (reference sequence). With V trimmed by 3 bases and J by 9 bases, 11 bases remained unmatched. CDR3 length equals 17 residues. CDR3 sequence (DNA): TGTGCCAGCAGTTTGTCGACAGGACTAGCGGGAGCCGGTGAGCAGTTCTTC. Translation gives CASSLSTGLAGAGEQFF.

Concerning this clonotype: The junction and the germline gene differ at one end; a read error may be behind it. V and J are TRBV9 and TRBJ2-1; 9 nucleotides line up with TRBD2. Germline values: CDR1 SGDLS, CDR2 YYNGEE. This CDR3 comprises 14 residues. CDR3 sequence (DNA): TGTGCCGGCAGCTTCGGACTAGCGCCCAATGAGCAGTTCTTC. Protein: CAGSFGLAPNEQFF.

On this clonotype: This may arise from a read error, as a much more abundant clone is one base away. The chain combines TRBV18 with TRBJ1-2; D is perhaps TRBD1 (5 bases). The V gene's germline CDR1 is KGHSH and CDR2 LQKENI. The CDR3 covers 15 residues. V lost 1 base and J 0 bases, leaving 9 bases between the germline ends. The CDR3 here is CASSPRQIPNYGYTF. CDR3 DNA: TGTGCCAGCTCACCACGACAGATACCTAACTATGGCTACACCTTC.

This chain connects TRBV2 to TRBJ1-6; 8 bases are shared with TRBD1. Per germline, CDR1 SNHLY and CDR2 FYNNEI. The CDR3 is 15 amino acids. The V gene end was trimmed by 8 bases and the J gene end by 7 bases; junction bases not matched to a gene: 10. This CDR3 is CASGRTGNSNSPLHF. The DNA for the CDR3 is TGTGCCAGCGGACGGACAGGGAATTCGAATTCACCCCTCCACTTT.

The rearrangement uses TRBV10-3 and TRBJ2-1, with 10 bases fitting TRBD2. The V and J ends lost 2 bases and 8 bases, in that order; junction bases with no gene match: 6. There are 15 residues in the CDR3. Germline CDR1 and CDR2: ENHRY and SYGVKD. The CDR3 loop reads CAISETSGIGYEQFF. The CDR3 coding sequence is TGTGCCATCAGTGAGACTAGCGGGATCGGCTATGAGCAGTTCTTC.

The chain has TRBV2 and TRBJ2-7, with D possibly TRBD1 on 6 matching bases. Deletions cut 6 bases from V and 3 bases from J, with 18 bases between. This CDR3 has 15 amino acids. In germline, CDR1 is SNHLY, CDR2 FYNNEI. The CDR3 coding sequence is TGTGCCAGCAGACCATACGCCGGACAGTACTACGAGCAGTACTTC. This encodes CASRPYAGQYYEQYF.

The chain recombines TRBV2 with TRBJ2-7; maybe TRBD2 (6 bases). Germline assignment: CDR1 SNHLY and CDR2 FYNNEI. V was clipped by 7 bases and J by 2 bases, with 27 bases between them. The CDR3 covers 18 residues. The CDR3 nucleotides are TGTGCCAGCATAGGGCTCCTTGGGATGGGGGAGGAACCCTACGAGCAGTACTTC. Translating gives CASIGLLGMGEEPYEQYF.

The chain employs TRBV5-1 and TRBJ2-3, with D unresolved. Germline V CDR1 and CDR2: SGHRS, YFSETQ. The CDR3 has 13 amino acids. V lost 3 bases and J lost 6, with 11 bases in between. The CDR3: CASSSSTGDTQYF. CDR3 nucleotides: TGCGCCAGCAGCTCCTCGACCGGGGATACGCAGTATTTT.

V and J are TRBV25-1 and TRBJ2-5, with D maybe TRBD1 (7 bases). The V and J ends lost 7 bases and 5 bases respectively, with 20 bases between them. The CDR3 sequence is 15 residues long. The germline V gene has CDR1 MGHDK and CDR2 SYGVNS. CDR3 DNA: TGTGCCAGCATGGCCGATCCGGCAGGGGGGGAGACCCAGTACTTC. This codes for CASMADPAGGETQYF.

At least ten counts were recorded for this clonotype. The J gene is TRBJ2-5, the V gene TRBV13; D possibly corresponds to TRBD1 (5 bases). In germline, CDR1 is PRHDT, CDR2 FYEKMQ (reference sequence). Trimming took off 0 bases at V and 3 bases at J, with 8 bases between the two ends. CDR3 length: 14 residues. The CDR3 sequence is CASSLGQGKETQYF. The CDR3 DNA is TGTGCCAGCAGCTTAGGGCAGGGAAAAGAGACCCAGTACTTC.

The chain recombines TRBV2 with TRBJ2-5, with a tentative D call TRBD2 (5 bases). Between the trimmed V and J ends, which lost 0 bases and 3 bases, there was a span of 29 bases. Germline V gene lookup returns CDR1 SNHLY and CDR2 FYNNEI. CDR3 length: 21 residues. This CDR3 reads CASSEALGVYRGIWEKETQYF. CDR3 nucleotide sequence: TGTGCCAGCAGTGAAGCGCTTGGCGTTTATCGGGGAATCTGGGAGAAAGAGACCCAGTACTTC.

The table lists this clonotype with many counts. V and J are TRBV5-1 and TRBJ2-7; D is perhaps TRBD1 (6 bases). The CDR3 runs 15 residues. CDR1 and CDR2 from the germline V gene are SGHRS and YFSETQ. V was shortened by 0 bases and J by 0 bases, with 10 bases between the two germline ends. The DNA for the CDR3 is TGCGCCAGCAGCTTGGCCGGCAGGGGCTCCTACGAGCAGTACTTC. Translation gives CASSLAGRGSYEQYF.

This chain links TRBV7-9 with TRBJ2-4; D unclear. Judging by the DNA end, TRBJ2-7 fits better; the J call may be wrong. The CDR3 runs to 14 residues. The germline CDR1 and CDR2 sequences are SEHNR and FQNEAQ (reference sequence). CDR3 region: CASSSPVGTLEQYF. CDR3 nucleotides: TGTGCCAGCAGCTCGCCGGTGGGCACACTCGAGCAGTACTTC.